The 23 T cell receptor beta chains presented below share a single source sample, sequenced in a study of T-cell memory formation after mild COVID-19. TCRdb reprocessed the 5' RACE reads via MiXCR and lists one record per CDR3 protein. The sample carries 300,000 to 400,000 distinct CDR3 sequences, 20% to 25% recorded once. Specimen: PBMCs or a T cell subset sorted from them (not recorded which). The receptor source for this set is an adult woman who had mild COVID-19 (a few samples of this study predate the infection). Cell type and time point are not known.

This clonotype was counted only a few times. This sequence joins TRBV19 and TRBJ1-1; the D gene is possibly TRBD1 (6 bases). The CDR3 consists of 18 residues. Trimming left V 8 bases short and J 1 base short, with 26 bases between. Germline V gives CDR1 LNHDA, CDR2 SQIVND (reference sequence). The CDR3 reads CASRAGAMGVGKNTEAFF. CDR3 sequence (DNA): TGTGCCAGTCGGGCGGGGGCGATGGGTGTTGGAAAGAACACTGAAGCTTTCTTT.

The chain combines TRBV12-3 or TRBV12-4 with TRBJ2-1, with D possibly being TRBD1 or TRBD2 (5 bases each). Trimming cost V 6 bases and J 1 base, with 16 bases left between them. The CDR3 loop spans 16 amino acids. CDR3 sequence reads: CASSPGGPLSYNEQFF. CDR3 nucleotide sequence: TGTGCCAGCAGCCCTGGGGGACCCTTATCCTACAATGAGCAGTTCTTC.

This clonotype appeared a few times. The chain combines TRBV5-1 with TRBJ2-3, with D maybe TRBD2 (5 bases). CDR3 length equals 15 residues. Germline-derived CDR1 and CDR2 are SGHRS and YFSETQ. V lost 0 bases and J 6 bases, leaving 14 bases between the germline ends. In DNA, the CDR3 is TGCGCCAGCAGCTTGGAGGCAGGAGGAGCGGATACGCAGTATTTT. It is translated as CASSLEAGGADTQYF.

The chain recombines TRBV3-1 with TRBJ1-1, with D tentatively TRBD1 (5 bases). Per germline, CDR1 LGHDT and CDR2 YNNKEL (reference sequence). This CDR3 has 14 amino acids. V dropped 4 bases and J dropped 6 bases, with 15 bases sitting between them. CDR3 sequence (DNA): TGTGCCAGCAGCCCCTTTGGTGGGGCCTCTGAAGCTTTCTTT. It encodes CASSPFGGASEAFF.

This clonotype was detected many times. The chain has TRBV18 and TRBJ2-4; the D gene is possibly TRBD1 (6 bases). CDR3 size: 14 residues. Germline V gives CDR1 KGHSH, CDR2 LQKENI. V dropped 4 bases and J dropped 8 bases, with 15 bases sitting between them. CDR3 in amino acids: CASSRGQSGDIQYF. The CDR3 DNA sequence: TGTGCCAGCTCACGCGGACAGTCAGGGGACATTCAGTACTTC.

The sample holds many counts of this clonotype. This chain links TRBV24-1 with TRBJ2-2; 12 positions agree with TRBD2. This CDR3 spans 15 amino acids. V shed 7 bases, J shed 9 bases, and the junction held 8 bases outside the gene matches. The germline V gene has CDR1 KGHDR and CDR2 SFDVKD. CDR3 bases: TGTGCCACCAGCGGGACTAGCGGGCCACGGAGGGAGCTGTTTTTT. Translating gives CATSGTSGPRRELFF.

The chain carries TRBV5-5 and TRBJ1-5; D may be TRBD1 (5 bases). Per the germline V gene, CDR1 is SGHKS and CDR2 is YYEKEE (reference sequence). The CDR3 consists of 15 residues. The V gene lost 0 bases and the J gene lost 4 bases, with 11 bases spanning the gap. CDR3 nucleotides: TGTGCCAGCAGCTTGGAGGCGAGGGGTAATCAGCCCCAGCATTTT. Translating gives CASSLEARGNQPQHF.

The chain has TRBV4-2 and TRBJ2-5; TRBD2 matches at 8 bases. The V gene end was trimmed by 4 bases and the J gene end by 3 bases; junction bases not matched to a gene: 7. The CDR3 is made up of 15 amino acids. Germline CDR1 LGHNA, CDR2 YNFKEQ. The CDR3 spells CASSPSGGLEETQYF. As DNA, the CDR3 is TGTGCCAGCAGCCCGAGCGGGGGCCTAGAAGAGACCCAGTACTTC.

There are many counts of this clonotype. This chain's CDR3 is CSARDQAGLATNEQFF. The DNA for the CDR3 is TGCAGTGCTAGGGATCAAGCGGGACTAGCAACCAATGAGCAGTTCTTC. This chain joins TRBV20-1 and TRBJ2-1, with 9 positions matching TRBD2. CDR1 and CDR2 (germline): DFQATT, SNEGSKA (reference sequence). V trimming: 3 bases; J trimming: 6 bases; junction bases outside the gene matches: 12. The CDR3 has 16 residues.

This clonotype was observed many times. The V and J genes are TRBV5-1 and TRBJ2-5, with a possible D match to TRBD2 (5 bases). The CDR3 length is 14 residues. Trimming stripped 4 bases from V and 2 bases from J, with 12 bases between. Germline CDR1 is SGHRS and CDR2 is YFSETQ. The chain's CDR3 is CASSREPSQETQYF. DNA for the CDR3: TGCGCCAGCAGCCGGGAACCCTCTCAAGAGACCCAGTACTTC.

This CDR3 reads CASSLNPTGGSGANVLTF. CDR3 coding DNA: TGCGCCAGCAGCTTGAATCCGACAGGGGGCTCTGGGGCCAACGTCCTGACTTTC. This chain links TRBV5-1 with TRBJ2-6, with 9 bases fitting TRBD1. The CDR3 runs 18 residues. Per the germline V gene, CDR1 is SGHRS and CDR2 is YFSETQ. Trimming cost V 1 base and J 0 bases; bases outside gene matches: 5.

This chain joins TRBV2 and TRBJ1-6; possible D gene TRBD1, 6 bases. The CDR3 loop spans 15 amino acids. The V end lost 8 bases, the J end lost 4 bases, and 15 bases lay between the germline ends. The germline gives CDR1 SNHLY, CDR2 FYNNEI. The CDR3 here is CASLGTQPYNSPLHF. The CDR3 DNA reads TGTGCCAGCCTAGGGACACAGCCTTATAATTCACCCCTCCACTTT.

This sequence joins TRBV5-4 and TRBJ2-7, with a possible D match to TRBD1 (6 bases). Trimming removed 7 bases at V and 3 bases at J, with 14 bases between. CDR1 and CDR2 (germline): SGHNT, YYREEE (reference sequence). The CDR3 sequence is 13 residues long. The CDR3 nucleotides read TGTGCCAGCCAGAATTGGGGACACTACGAGCAGTACTTC. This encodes CASQNWGHYEQYF.

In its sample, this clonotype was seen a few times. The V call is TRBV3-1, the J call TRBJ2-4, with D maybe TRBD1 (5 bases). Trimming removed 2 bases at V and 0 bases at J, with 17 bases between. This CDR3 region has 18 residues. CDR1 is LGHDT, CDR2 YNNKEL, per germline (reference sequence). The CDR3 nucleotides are TGTGCCAGCAGCCAACAGGGCCCGCGACTTTCAGCCAAAAACATTCAGTACTTC. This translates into CASSQQGPRLSAKNIQYF. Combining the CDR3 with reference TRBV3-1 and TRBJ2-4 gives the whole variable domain DTAVSQTPKYLVTQMGNDKSIKCEQNLGHDTMYWYKQDSKKFLKIMFSYNNKELIINETVPNRFSPKSPDKAHLNLHINSLELGDSAVYFCASSQQGPRLSAKNIQYFGAGTRLSVL.

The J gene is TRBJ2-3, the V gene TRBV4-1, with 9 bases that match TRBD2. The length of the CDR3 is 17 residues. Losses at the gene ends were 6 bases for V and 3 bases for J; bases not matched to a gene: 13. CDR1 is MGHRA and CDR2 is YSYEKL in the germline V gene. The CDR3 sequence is CASRVVGGRARTDTQYF. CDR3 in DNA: TGCGCCAGCAGGGTTGTCGGCGGGAGGGCGAGGACAGATACGCAGTATTTT.

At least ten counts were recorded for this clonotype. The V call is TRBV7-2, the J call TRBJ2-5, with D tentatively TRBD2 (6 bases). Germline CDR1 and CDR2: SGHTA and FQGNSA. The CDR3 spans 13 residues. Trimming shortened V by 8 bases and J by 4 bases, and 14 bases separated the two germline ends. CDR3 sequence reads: CASDGSIGETQYF. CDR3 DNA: TGTGCCAGCGACGGGAGCATAGGAGAGACCCAGTACTTC.

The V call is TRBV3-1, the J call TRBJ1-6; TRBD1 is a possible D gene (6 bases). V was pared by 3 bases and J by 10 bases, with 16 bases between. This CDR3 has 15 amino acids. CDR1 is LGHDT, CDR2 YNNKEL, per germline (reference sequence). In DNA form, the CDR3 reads TGTGCCAGCAGCCACCTACAGGGATTGGGATCACCCCTCCACTTT. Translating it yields CASSHLQGLGSPLHF.

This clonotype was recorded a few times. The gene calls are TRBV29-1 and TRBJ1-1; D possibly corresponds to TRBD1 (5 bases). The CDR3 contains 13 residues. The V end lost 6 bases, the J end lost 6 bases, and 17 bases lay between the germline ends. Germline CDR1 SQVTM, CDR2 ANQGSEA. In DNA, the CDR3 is TGCAGCGTAAGGGACCTTGGCTCGTCTGAAGCTTTCTTT. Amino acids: CSVRDLGSSEAFF.

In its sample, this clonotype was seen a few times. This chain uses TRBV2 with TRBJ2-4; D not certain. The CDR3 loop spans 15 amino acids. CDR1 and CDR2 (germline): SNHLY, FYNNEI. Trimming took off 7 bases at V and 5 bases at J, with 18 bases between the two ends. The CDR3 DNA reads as TGTGCCAGCAACCCCCCGAATGTCAGCCAAAACATTCAGTACTTC. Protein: CASNPPNVSQNIQYF.

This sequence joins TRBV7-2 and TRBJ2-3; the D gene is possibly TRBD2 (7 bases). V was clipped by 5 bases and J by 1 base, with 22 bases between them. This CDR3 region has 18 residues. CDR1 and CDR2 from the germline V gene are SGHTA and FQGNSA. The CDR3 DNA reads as TGTGCCAGCAGCACCACGTGGCGGGAGTGGGGGCGCACAGATACGCAGTATTTT. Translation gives CASSTTWREWGRTDTQYF. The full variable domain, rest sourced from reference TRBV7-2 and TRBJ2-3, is GAGVSQSPSNKVTEKGKDVELRCDPISGHTALYWYRQSLGQGLEFLIYFQGNSAPDKSGLPSDRFSAERTGGSVSTLTIQRTQQEDSAVYLCASSTTWREWGRTDTQYFGPGTRLTVL.

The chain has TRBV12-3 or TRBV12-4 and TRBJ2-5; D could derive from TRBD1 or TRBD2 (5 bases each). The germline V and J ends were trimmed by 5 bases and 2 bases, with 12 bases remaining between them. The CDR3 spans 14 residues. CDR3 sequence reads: CASSGGMAQETQYF. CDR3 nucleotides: TGTGCCAGCAGTGGGGGAATGGCTCAAGAGACCCAGTACTTC.

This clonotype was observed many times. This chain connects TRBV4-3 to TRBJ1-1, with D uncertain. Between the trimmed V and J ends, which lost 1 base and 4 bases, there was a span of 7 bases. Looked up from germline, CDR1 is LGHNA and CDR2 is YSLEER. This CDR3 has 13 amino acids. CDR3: CASSQGPSTEAFF. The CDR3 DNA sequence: TGCGCCAGCAGCCAAGGACCGAGCACTGAAGCTTTCTTT.

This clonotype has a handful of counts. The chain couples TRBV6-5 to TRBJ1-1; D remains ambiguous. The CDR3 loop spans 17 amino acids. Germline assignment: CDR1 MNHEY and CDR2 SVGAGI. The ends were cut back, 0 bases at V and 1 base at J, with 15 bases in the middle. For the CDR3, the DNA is TGTGCCAGCAGTTACTCGACATTTGGCTTGGGGAACACTGAAGCTTTCTTT. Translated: CASSYSTFGLGNTEAFF.